By sample share, the clone carrying this TCR beta chain is medium-sized (0.01 to 0.1%). Its specificity is unknown. Adult allogeneic hematopoietic cell transplant recipients with steroid-refractory graft-versus-host disease were prospectively enrolled for research autopsy. All graft-versus-host disease patients had gastrointestinal involvement and received several lines of directed therapy. The method was immunoSEQ multiplex PCR; TCRdb's version includes in-frame clones alone and lacks a portion of them. The sample records approximately 480 clones, approximately 49% being singletons. CDR1 is SGHRS and CDR2 is YFSETQ in the germline V gene. This CDR3 is 14 amino acids long. V dropped 4 bases and J dropped 0 bases, with 10 bases sitting between them. The sample comes from a study of tissue T cells after allogeneic stem cell transplantation. Study outcomes and limitations: Anatomically similar tissues had similar TCR repertoires within each patient.

V gene TRBV5-1 combines with J gene TRBJ1-1; D remains ambiguous. Sample: skin, taken at autopsy. The TCR comes from a female patient between 35 and 69 years old with steroid-refractory graft-versus-host disease after an allogeneic stem cell transplant. Some T cells may possibly be graft donor cells. The CDR3 DNA reads as TGCGCCAGCAGCGTCAAGAGCATGAACACTGAAGCTTTCTTT. The encoded protein is CASSVKSMNTEAFF.